This T cell receptor beta chain was sequenced during a study of early T cells in non-severe SARS-CoV-2 infection. Findings of the study overall: A preference for anti-spike CD8 responses marked VDJdb matching, which missed private and CD4 specificities.

The TCR library protocol was used to attach unique molecular identifiers. These identifiers were attached to individual cDNA molecules. From the 5' RACE reads, TCRdb called clonotypes with MiXCR, one entry per CDR3 protein. The sample records about 60,000 distinct CDR3 sequences, around an eighth being singletons. Germline V lookup: CDR1 SGHVS, CDR2 FQNEAQ. The V and J ends lost 4 bases and 9 bases, in that order; junction bases with no gene match: 14. The CDR3 consists of 15 residues. A few counts support this clonotype. Antigen specificity is unknown. The TCR originated in an adult who was a healthcare worker with PCR-confirmed SARS-CoV-2 infection or an uninfected control (not recorded which). The sample taken for sequencing was whole blood. The rearrangement joins TRBV7-8 to TRBJ2-7, with TRBD2 matching 8 bases. The DNA of the CDR3 is TGTGCCAGCAGCTCGGGGGCTAGCGGGTCCTTATGGCAGTACTTC. Amino acids: CASSSGASGSLWQYF.